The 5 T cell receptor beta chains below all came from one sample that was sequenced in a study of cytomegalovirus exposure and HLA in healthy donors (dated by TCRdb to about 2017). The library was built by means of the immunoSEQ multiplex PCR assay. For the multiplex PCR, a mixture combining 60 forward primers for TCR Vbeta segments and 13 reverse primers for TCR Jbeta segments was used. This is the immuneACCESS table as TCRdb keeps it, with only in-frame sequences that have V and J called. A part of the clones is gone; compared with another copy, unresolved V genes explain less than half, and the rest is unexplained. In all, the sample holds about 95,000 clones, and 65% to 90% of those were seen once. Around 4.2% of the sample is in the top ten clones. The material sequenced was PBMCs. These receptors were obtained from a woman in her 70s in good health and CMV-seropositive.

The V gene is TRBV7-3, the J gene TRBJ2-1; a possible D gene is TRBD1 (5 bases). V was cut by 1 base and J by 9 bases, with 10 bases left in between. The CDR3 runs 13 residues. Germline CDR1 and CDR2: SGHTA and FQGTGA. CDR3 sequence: CASSLMVGREQFF. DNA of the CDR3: TGTGCCAGCAGCTTAATGGTGGGGCGTGAGCAGTTCTTC.

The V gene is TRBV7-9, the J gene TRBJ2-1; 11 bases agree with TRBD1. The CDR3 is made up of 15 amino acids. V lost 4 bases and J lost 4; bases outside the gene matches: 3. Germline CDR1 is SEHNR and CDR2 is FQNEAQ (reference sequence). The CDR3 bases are TGTGCCAGCAGCTCGGGACAGGGGGTTTACAATGAGCAGTTCTTC. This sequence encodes CASSSGQGVYNEQFF.

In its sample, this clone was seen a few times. This chain's CDR3 is CASSLGSGRVASQPQHF. The CDR3, as DNA: TGTGCCAGCAGCTTAGGCTCGGGCAGGGTCGCCAGCCAGCCCCAGCATTTT. This rearrangement joins TRBV7-8 to TRBJ1-5; a weak D match, TRBD1 (5 bases). The V end was cut by 1 base, the J end by 7 bases, with 20 bases between. The CDR3 covers 17 residues. Germline V gene sequence: CDR1 SGHVS, CDR2 FQNEAQ. The full variable domain, rest sourced from reference TRBV7-8 and TRBJ1-5, is GAGVSQSPRYKVAKRGQDVALRCDPISGHVSLFWYQQALGQGPEFLTYFQNEAQLDKSGLPSDRFFAERPEGSVSTLKIQRTQQEDSAVYLCASSLGSGRVASQPQHFGDGTRLSIL.

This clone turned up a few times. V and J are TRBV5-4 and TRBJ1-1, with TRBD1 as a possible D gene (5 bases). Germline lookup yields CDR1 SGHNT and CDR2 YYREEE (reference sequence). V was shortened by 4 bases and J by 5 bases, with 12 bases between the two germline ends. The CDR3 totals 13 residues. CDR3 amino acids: CASSAEGMTEAFF. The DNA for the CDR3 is TGTGCCAGCAGCGCGGAGGGGATGACTGAAGCTTTCTTT.

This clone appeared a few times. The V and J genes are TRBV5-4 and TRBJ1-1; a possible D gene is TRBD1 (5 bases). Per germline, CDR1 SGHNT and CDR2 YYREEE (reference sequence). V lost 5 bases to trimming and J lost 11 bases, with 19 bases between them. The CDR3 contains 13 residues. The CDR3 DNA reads TGTGCCAGCAGACGCGCCGGGGCGGGGCACGCTTTCTTT. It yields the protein CASRRAGAGHAFF.